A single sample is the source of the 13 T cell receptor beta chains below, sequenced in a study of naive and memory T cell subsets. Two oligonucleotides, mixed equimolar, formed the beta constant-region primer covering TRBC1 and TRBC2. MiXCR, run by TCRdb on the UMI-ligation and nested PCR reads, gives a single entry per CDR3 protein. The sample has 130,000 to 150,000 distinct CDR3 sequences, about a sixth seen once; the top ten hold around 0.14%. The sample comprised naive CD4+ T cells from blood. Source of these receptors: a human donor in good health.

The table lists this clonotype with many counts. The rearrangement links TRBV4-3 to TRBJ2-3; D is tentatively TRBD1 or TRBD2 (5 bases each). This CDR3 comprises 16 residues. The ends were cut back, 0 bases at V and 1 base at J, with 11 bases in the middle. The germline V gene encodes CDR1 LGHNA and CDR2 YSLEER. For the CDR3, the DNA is TGCGCCAGCAGCCAAGAGGGGAGCAGGGGCACAGATACGCAGTATTTT. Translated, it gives CASSQEGSRGTDTQYF.

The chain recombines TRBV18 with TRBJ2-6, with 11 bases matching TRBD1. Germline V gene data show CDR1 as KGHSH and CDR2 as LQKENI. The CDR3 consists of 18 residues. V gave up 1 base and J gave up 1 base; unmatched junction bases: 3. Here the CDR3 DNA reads TGTGCCAGCTCACCACGGGGACAGGGGGATTCTGGGGCCAACGTCCTGACTTTC. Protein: CASSPRGQGDSGANVLTF.

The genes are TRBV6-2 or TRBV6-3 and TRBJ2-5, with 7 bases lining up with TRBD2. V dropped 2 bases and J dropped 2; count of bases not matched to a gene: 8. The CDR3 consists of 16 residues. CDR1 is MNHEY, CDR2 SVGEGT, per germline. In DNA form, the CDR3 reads TGTGCCAGCAGTTACGGGTGGAGTAGCGGGCAAGAGACCCAGTACTTC. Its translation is CASSYGWSSGQETQYF.

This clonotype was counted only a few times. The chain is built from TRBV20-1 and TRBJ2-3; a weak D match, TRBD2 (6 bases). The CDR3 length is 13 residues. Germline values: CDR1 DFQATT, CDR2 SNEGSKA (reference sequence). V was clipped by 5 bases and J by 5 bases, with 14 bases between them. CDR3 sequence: CSAGLVGRDTQYF. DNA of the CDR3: TGCAGTGCTGGCCTTGTCGGGAGAGATACGCAGTATTTT.

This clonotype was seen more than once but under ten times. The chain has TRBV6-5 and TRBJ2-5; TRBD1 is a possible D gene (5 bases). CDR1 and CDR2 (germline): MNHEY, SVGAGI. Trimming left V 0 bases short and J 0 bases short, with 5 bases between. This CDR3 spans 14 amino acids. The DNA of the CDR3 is TGTGCCAGCAGTTACTCGGGGCACCAAGAGACCCAGTACTTC. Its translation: CASSYSGHQETQYF.

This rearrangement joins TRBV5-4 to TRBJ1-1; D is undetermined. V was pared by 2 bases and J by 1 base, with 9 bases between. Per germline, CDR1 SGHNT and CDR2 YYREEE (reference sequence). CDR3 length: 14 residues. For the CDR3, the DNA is TGTGCCAGCAGCTTTTCCCCCCCGAACACTGAAGCTTTCTTT. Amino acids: CASSFSPPNTEAFF. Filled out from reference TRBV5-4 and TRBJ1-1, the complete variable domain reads ETGVTQSPTHLIKTRGQQVTLRCSSQSGHNTVSWYQQALGQGPQFIFQYYREEENGRGNFPPRFSGLQFPNYSSELNVNALELDDSALYLCASSFSPPNTEAFFGQGTRLTVV.

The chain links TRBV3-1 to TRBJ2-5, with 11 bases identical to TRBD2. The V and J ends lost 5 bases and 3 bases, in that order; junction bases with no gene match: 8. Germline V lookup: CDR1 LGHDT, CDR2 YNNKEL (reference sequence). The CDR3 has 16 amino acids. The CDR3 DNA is TGTGCCAGCAGCTACCTACTAGCGGGAGAGGAAGAGACCCAGTACTTC. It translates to CASSYLLAGEEETQYF.

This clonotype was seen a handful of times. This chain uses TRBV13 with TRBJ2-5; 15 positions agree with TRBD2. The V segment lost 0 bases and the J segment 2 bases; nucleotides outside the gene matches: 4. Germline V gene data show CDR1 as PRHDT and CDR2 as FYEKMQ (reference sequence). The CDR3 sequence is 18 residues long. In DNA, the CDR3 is TGTGCCAGCAGCTTAGGGGCTGGGACTAGCGGGAGGCAAGAGACCCAGTACTTC. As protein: CASSLGAGTSGRQETQYF.

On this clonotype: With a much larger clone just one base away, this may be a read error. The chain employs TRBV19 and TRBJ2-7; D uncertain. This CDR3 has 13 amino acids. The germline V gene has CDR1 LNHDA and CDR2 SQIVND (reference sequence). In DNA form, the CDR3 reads TGTGCCAGTAGGCAAACAGAACGGTACGAGCGGTACTTC. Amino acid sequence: CASRQTERYERYF.

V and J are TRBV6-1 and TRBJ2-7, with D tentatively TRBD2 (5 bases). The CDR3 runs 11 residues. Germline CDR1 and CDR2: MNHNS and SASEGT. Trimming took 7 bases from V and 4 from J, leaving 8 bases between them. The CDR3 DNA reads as TGTGCCAGCAAGAGGGTTTACGAGCAGTACTTC. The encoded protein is CASKRVYEQYF.

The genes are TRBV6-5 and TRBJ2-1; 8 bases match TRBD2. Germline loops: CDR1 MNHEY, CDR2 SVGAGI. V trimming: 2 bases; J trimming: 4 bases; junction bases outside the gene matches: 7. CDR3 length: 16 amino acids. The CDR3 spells CASSYVGTRGYNEQFF. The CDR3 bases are TGTGCCAGCAGTTACGTCGGGACTAGGGGATACAATGAGCAGTTCTTC.

CDR3 sequence reads: CASSRGDRGNTGELFF. The DNA for the CDR3 is TGTGCCAGCAGCCGAGGGGACAGGGGGAACACCGGGGAGCTGTTTTTT. V is TRBV12-3 or TRBV12-4 and J is TRBJ2-2, with 10 bases identical to TRBD1. J gave up 1 base and V 6 bases, and 5 bases lay outside the gene matches. There are 16 residues in the CDR3.

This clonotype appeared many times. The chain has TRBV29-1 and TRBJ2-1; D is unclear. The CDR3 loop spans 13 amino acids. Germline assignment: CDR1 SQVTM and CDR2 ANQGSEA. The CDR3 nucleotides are TGCAGTGCCCAACGGACGGATTACAATGAGCAGTTCTTC. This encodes CSAQRTDYNEQFF.